This T cell receptor beta chain is drawn from a study of blood T cell repertoires in COVID-19. Recruitment covered under 25 US areas and drew participants whose ages spanned roughly 18 to 89 years. Cohorts were determined from participant-reported clinical history. As processed by the authors: Reference gene primer amplification gave nucleated cell count estimates. Sequencing was performed with immunoSEQ multiplex PCR; in TCRdb, only in-frame clones are kept and a portion is missing. Clone size and the V and J calls come from that table; the DNA yielded D and trimming. The data show 150,000 to 200,000 clones, around nine tenths seen once. Sequenced input: PBMCs or T cells enriched from blood (not recorded which). The sequence was collected from a young woman who had recovered from COVID-19.

The CDR3 DNA is TGTGCCAGCAGCCACCGAGGGGGACAGAGGTTTAGCTCTGGAAACACCATATATTTT. It translates to CASSHRGGQRFSSGNTIYF. The chain employs TRBV14 and TRBJ1-3, with TRBD1 matching over 7 bases. Germline V lookup: CDR1 SGHDN, CDR2 FVKESK. V trimming: 3 bases; J trimming: 0 bases; junction bases outside the gene matches: 14. This CDR3 comprises 19 residues.